The next 27 T cell receptor beta chains were all read from a single sample in a study of shared clonotypes between healthy human individuals. Here immunoSEQ multiplex PCR was the method, and the copy in TCRdb shows in-frame clones only, minus some. The profile covers about 2.4 million clones, with more than 80% appearing a single time and roughly 0.15% taken by the ten largest. The sequenced sample consisted of naive CD4+ T cells sorted from blood. Subset defined: CD45RA+ positively selected. Receptors originate from a man in his late teens or twenties in good health.

V usage is TRBV2 and J usage is TRBJ2-7; a weak D match, TRBD2 (5 bases). Trimming pared 4 bases from V and 0 bases from J, leaving 7 bases between. The CDR3 runs 13 residues. CDR1 SNHLY and CDR2 FYNNEI come from the germline V gene. CDR3 nucleotide sequence: TGTGCCAGCAGTGTCGGACTCTCCTACGAGCAGTACTTC. It is translated as CASSVGLSYEQYF.

This sequence joins TRBV6-6 and TRBJ2-3; 7 bases match TRBD2. This CDR3 region has 16 residues. Looked up from germline, CDR1 is MNHNY and CDR2 is SVGAGI (reference sequence). The J segment lost 2 bases and the V segment lost 7 bases, leaving 12 bases of the junction unmatched. The CDR3 sequence is CASISAASGNTDTQYF. In nucleotides, the CDR3 is TGTGCCAGCATCTCGGCGGCTAGCGGAAACACAGATACGCAGTATTTT.

V and J are TRBV2 and TRBJ2-5, with TRBD2 matching 14 bases. V lost 8 bases and J lost 4; bases outside the gene matches: 9. This CDR3 has 16 amino acids. CDR1 is SNHLY and CDR2 is FYNNEI in the germline V gene. The CDR3 loop is CASRGLAGAPGETQYF. The CDR3 region has the DNA TGTGCCAGCCGGGGACTAGCGGGAGCCCCGGGAGAGACCCAGTACTTC.

This chain uses TRBV5-1 with TRBJ2-3, with 9 nucleotides matching TRBD2. Germline CDR1 reads SGHRS; CDR2 reads YFSETQ. Trimming took 5 bases from V and 2 from J; bases not matched to a gene: 3. The CDR3 has 14 residues. The CDR3 reads CASRTSGPTDTQYF. The CDR3 DNA sequence: TGCGCCAGCAGGACTAGCGGACCCACAGATACGCAGTATTTT. Filled out from reference TRBV5-1 and TRBJ2-3, the complete variable domain reads KAGVTQTPRYLIKTRGQQVTLSCSPISGHRSVSWYQQTPGQGLQFLFEYFSETQRNKGNFPGRFSGRQFSNSRSEMNVSTLELGDSALYLCASRTSGPTDTQYFGPGTRLTVL.

The genes are TRBV5-1 and TRBJ2-7, with TRBD1 identical over 10 bases. CDR1 is SGHRS and CDR2 is YFSETQ in the germline V gene. The CDR3 covers 15 residues. Trimming cost V 4 bases and J 6 bases; bases outside gene matches: 10. The CDR3 is CASSPRGTGESEQYF. CDR3 DNA: TGCGCCAGCAGCCCAAGAGGGACAGGGGAAAGCGAGCAGTACTTC.

V and J are TRBV5-1 and TRBJ2-7, with D possibly called TRBD1 or TRBD2 (5 bases each). The CDR3 length is 14 residues. The germline V gene has CDR1 SGHRS and CDR2 YFSETQ. V lost 2 bases, J lost 2 bases, and 11 bases lay in between. For the CDR3, the DNA is TGCGCCAGCAGCTTTGGGGGTGTAGCCTACGAGCAGTACTTC. Residues: CASSFGGVAYEQYF.

This clone was recorded only once. The chain is built from TRBV5-1 and TRBJ2-1, with D perhaps TRBD1 (5 bases). CDR1 and CDR2 from the germline V gene are SGHRS and YFSETQ. Trimming left V 4 bases short and J 7 bases short, with 18 bases between. The CDR3 spans 15 residues. The CDR3 is CASSPGPGRSNEQFF. The CDR3, as DNA: TGCGCCAGCAGCCCCGGGCCAGGGCGGAGTAATGAGCAGTTCTTC.

This clone was seen only once. This chain joins TRBV7-2 and TRBJ1-1; D is undetermined. The CDR3 has 12 amino acids. Trimming shortened V by 3 bases and J by 6 bases, and 8 bases separated the two germline ends. Germline V gene data show CDR1 as SGHTA and CDR2 as FQGNSA. The CDR3 is CASSFSDSEAFF. The CDR3 DNA follows: TGTGCCAGCAGCTTCTCGGACTCTGAAGCTTTCTTT.

J is TRBJ2-7 and V is TRBV5-8, with 7 bases aligning to TRBD1. Looked up from germline, CDR1 is SGHTS and CDR2 is YDEGEE. This CDR3 has 14 residues. V lost 2 bases, J lost 4 bases, and 6 bases stayed unmatched. The DNA for the CDR3 is TGTGCCAGCAGCTTCCGGGGACAGTATTACGAGCAGTACTTC. As protein: CASSFRGQYYEQYF. Together with reference TRBV5-8 and TRBJ2-7, the CDR3 gives the full variable domain: EAGVTQSPTHLIKTRGQQATLRCSPISGHTSVYWYQQALGLGLQFLLWYDEGEERNRGNFPPRFSGRQFPNYSSELNVNALELEDSALYLCASSFRGQYYEQYFGPGTRLTVT.

V and J are TRBV7-2 and TRBJ2-7; TRBD2 matches at 8 bases. CDR1 is SGHTA and CDR2 is FQGNSA in the germline V gene. Losses at the gene ends were 7 bases for V and 7 bases for J; bases not matched to a gene: 15. CDR3 size: 15 residues. CDR3 protein: CASTRGGRGLREQYF. CDR3 coding DNA: TGTGCCAGCACCCGGGGGGGGCGGGGCCTCAGGGAGCAGTACTTC.

The J gene is TRBJ2-7, the V gene TRBV5-5; D perhaps matches TRBD1 (8 bases). Trimming cost V 0 bases and J 0 bases, with 13 bases left between them. Germline CDR1 is SGHKS and CDR2 is YYEKEE (reference sequence). The CDR3 contains 16 residues. CDR3 DNA sequence: TGTGCCAGCAGCTTGGATACAGGGGGGGGCTCCTACGAGCAGTACTTC. Protein product: CASSLDTGGGSYEQYF.

The J gene is TRBJ2-5, the V gene TRBV6-1; 7 bases match TRBD2. V was pared by 0 bases and J by 5 bases, with 0 bases of the junction left unmatched. In germline, CDR1 is MNHNS, CDR2 SASEGT. The CDR3 runs 13 residues. The DNA of the CDR3 is TGTGCCAGCAGTGAAGCGGGGGGGGAGACCCAGTACTTC. This translates into CASSEAGGETQYF.

The chain links TRBV2 to TRBJ1-6; no clear D gene. The CDR3 is 15 residues long. Trimming removed 0 bases from V and 7 bases from J, with 10 bases in between. Germline V CDR1 and CDR2: SNHLY, FYNNEI. CDR3 DNA sequence: TGTGCCAGCAGTGAAGCGCCCCAGAGGAATTCACCCCTCCACTTT. As protein: CASSEAPQRNSPLHF.

This clone was detected once. This chain joins TRBV9 and TRBJ1-3; D gene unclear. The CDR3 consists of 16 residues. Trimming cost V 3 bases and J 1 base, with 14 bases left between them. Germline CDR1 is SGDLS and CDR2 is YYNGEE. CDR3 sequence (DNA): TGTGCCAGCAGCGCTACTACAAGGAGGTCTGGAAACACCATATATTTT. Its protein product is CASSATTRRSGNTIYF.

V gene TRBV11-2 combines with J gene TRBJ1-6; the D is unclear. The CDR3 consists of 14 residues. Germline lookup yields CDR1 SGHAT and CDR2 FQNNGV. V lost 4 bases and J 5 bases, leaving 9 bases between the germline ends. The CDR3 here is CASSSRTDNSPLHF. CDR3 DNA: TGTGCCAGCAGCTCTCGCACGGATAATTCACCCCTCCACTTT.

The chain is built from TRBV19 and TRBJ1-6, with TRBD1 identical over 8 bases. V trimming: 4 bases; J trimming: 0 bases; junction bases outside the gene matches: 5. The CDR3 loop spans 17 amino acids. CDR1 LNHDA and CDR2 SQIVND come from the germline V gene (reference sequence). The CDR3 DNA sequence: TGTGCCAGTAGTACAGAGACAGGGGACTCCTATAATTCACCCCTCCACTTT. It encodes CASSTETGDSYNSPLHF.

The chain is built from TRBV11-2 and TRBJ2-1; TRBD2 matches at 7 bases. The ends lost 2 bases at V and 6 bases at J; junction bases unmatched: 19. The CDR3 runs to 19 residues. Germline CDR1 and CDR2: SGHAT and FQNNGV. CDR3 region: CASSLWKGLRASGANEQFF. In nucleotides, the CDR3 is TGTGCCAGCAGCTTATGGAAGGGCCTTCGGGCTAGCGGAGCCAATGAGCAGTTCTTC. Filled out from reference TRBV11-2 and TRBJ2-1, the complete variable domain reads EAGVAQSPRYKIIEKRQSVAFWCNPISGHATLYWYQQILGQGPKLLIQFQNNGVVDDSQLPKDRFSAERLKGVDSTLKIQPAKLEDSAVYLCASSLWKGLRASGANEQFFGPGTRLTVL.

CDR3 in DNA: TGTGCCAGTAGTATAGATATTACCAATCAGCCCCAGCATTTT. Its translation is CASSIDITNQPQHF. The chain couples TRBV19 to TRBJ1-5, with D unclear. CDR3 size: 14 residues. Germline CDR1 LNHDA, CDR2 SQIVND (reference sequence). Trimming left V 0 bases short and J 3 bases short, with 6 bases between.

The chain joins TRBV19 to TRBJ2-1; TRBD1 might be the D (5 bases). The CDR3 loop spans 16 amino acids. V was trimmed by 3 bases and J by 3 bases, leaving 15 bases between them. The germline gives CDR1 LNHDA, CDR2 SQIVND (reference sequence). The CDR3 bases are TGTGCCAGTAGTATGAAGGCAGGGATGGGCTACAATGAGCAGTTCTTC. Encoded protein: CASSMKAGMGYNEQFF.

The chain is built from TRBV29-1 and TRBJ1-1, with D unresolved. The CDR3 runs 11 residues. Germline V gives CDR1 SQVTM, CDR2 ANQGSEA. Trimming took 4 bases from V and 4 from J, leaving 7 bases between them. The CDR3 region is CSVGSSTEAFF. The CDR3 region has the DNA TGCAGCGTTGGATCCTCCACTGAAGCTTTCTTT.

This chain joins TRBV29-1 and TRBJ1-4, with 9 bases lining up with TRBD1. J gave up 6 bases and V 6 bases, and 5 bases lay outside the gene matches. CDR3 length equals 13 residues. CDR1 is SQVTM and CDR2 is ANQGSEA in the germline V gene. The CDR3 loop is CSVSGTGYEKLFF. In DNA, the CDR3 is TGCAGCGTGTCCGGGACAGGGTATGAAAAACTGTTTTTT.

This clone was seen more than once but under ten times. The same CDR3 can be traced to other DNA sequences in this sample. The chain uses TRBV14 and TRBJ2-7; D is unclear. The CDR3 runs 12 residues. Deletions cut 1 base from V and 0 bases from J, with 1 base between. CDR1 and CDR2 from the germline V gene are SGHDN and FVKESK. The CDR3 reads CASSQVSYEQYF. The CDR3 DNA reads as TGTGCCAGCAGCCAAGTCTCCTACGAGCAGTACTTC.

The table lists this clone with a count of one. J is TRBJ1-3 and V is TRBV10-1, with a weak D call TRBD1 (5 bases). Trimming left V 7 bases short and J 4 bases short, with 11 bases between. This CDR3 has 13 residues. From germline, CDR1 is WNHNN and CDR2 SYGVQD (reference sequence). The CDR3 loop reads CASKEAGGNTIYF. CDR3 nucleotides: TGCGCCAGCAAGGAGGCAGGGGGAAACACCATATATTTT.

The rearrangement uses TRBV19 and TRBJ1-5; D unresolved. The CDR3 has 15 residues. CDR1 is LNHDA, CDR2 SQIVND, per germline (reference sequence). Trimming cost V 1 base and J 9 bases, with 16 bases left between them. CDR3 in amino acids: CASSIGEQLIAPQHF. DNA of the CDR3: TGTGCCAGTAGTATAGGGGAACAGCTGATTGCGCCCCAGCATTTT.

Concerning this clone itself: Other DNA sequences in the sample encode the same CDR3. This rearrangement joins TRBV6-1 to TRBJ1-2; maybe TRBD1 (6 bases). The CDR3 length is 13 residues. Germline V gene sequence: CDR1 MNHNS, CDR2 SASEGT. V gave up 4 bases and J gave up 2 bases, with 8 bases separating them. CDR3 sequence reads: CASSGTENYGYTF. Written as DNA, the CDR3 is TGTGCCAGCAGTGGGACAGAGAACTATGGCTACACCTTC.

The count of this clone is one. The chain joins TRBV10-2 to TRBJ1-6; the D is unclear. The CDR3 length is 16 residues. Trimming stripped 3 bases from V and 7 bases from J, with 16 bases between. Per germline, CDR1 WSHSY and CDR2 SAAADI. CDR3: CASSDSGSVMNSPLHF. In DNA, the CDR3 is TGCGCCAGCAGTGATTCGGGCTCTGTTATGAATTCACCCCTCCACTTT.

This chain joins TRBV4-1 and TRBJ2-1; 14 bases align to TRBD2. The CDR3 spans 16 residues. Germline CDR1 reads MGHRA; CDR2 reads YSYEKL. V gave up 4 bases and J gave up 8 bases; unmatched junction bases: 7. The CDR3 DNA reads TGCGCCAGCAGCCGTCGACTAGCGGGAGGGCTGGATGAGCAGTTCTTC. It codes for CASSRRLAGGLDEQFF.